This is a list of T cell receptor beta chains from one sample in a study of T cells after yellow fever vaccination. Via MiXCR, TCRdb re-called the 5' RACE reads, giving one row per CDR3 protein. The table has more than 250,000 distinct CDR3 sequences, about 6.9% seen once. Sequenced material: PBMCs, taken about 41 days after the first yellow fever vaccination. These receptors were obtained from a man younger than 30 who received the YFV17D yellow fever vaccine. Each CDR3 is given without its conserved first and last residue.

V gene: TRBV5-4
J gene: TRBJ2-7
CDR3 protein: ASSYVPDEQY

V gene: TRBV7-2
J gene: TRBJ2-3
CDR3 protein: ASSSVTGRNTQY

V gene: TRBV18
J gene: TRBJ2-3
CDR3 protein: ASSPPRDRGRDTDTQY

V gene: TRBV9
J gene: TRBJ2-1
CDR3 protein: ASSVRGGALYNEQF

V gene: TRBV7-3
J gene: TRBJ2-4
CDR3 protein: ASSLMGRGGHDIQY

V gene: TRBV25-1
J gene: TRBJ2-7
CDR3 protein: ASSERNRREQY

V gene: TRBV5-4
J gene: TRBJ2-2
CDR3 protein: ASSLDARMGTGELF

V gene: TRBV9
J gene: TRBJ2-3
CDR3 protein: ASSVEGGGPDTQY

V gene: TRBV4-3
J gene: TRBJ2-5
CDR3 protein: ASSQEGQGAEETQY

V gene: TRBV5-1
J gene: TRBJ1-4
CDR3 protein: ASSLASPETHEKLF

V gene: TRBV3-1
J gene: TRBJ1-2
CDR3 protein: ATSQDGQGAFGYT

V gene: TRBV7-3
J gene: TRBJ1-2
CDR3 protein: ASSPYPGQTYGYT

V gene: TRBV20-1
J gene: TRBJ1-1
CDR3 protein: SAYRDSGGNTEAF

V gene: TRBV3-1
J gene: TRBJ2-7
CDR3 protein: ASSLGTDPYEQY

V gene: TRBV12-3/TRBV12-4
J gene: TRBJ2-2
CDR3 protein: ASSYVGYGELF

V gene: TRBV7-6
J gene: TRBJ2-7
CDR3 protein: ASSLQAGRNEQY

V gene: TRBV7-2
J gene: TRBJ1-4
CDR3 protein: ASSPRGDVEKLF

V gene: TRBV5-1
J gene: TRBJ2-3
CDR3 protein: ASREGPQGTDTQY

V gene: TRBV29-1
J gene: TRBJ2-5
CDR3 protein: SVYGLAETQY

V gene: TRBV7-3
J gene: TRBJ2-3
CDR3 protein: ASSRGSDTQY

V gene: TRBV6-5
J gene: TRBJ2-5
CDR3 protein: ASSSRGTQETQY

V gene: TRBV10-3
J gene: TRBJ2-3
CDR3 protein: AISEVGGGRSDTQY

V gene: TRBV4-2
J gene: TRBJ2-3
CDR3 protein: ASSQDGGFTDTQY

V gene: TRBV11-2
J gene: TRBJ1-5
CDR3 protein: ASSLQGWGQPQH

V gene: TRBV2
J gene: TRBJ2-5
CDR3 protein: ASSNQGAETQY

V gene: TRBV6-2/TRBV6-3
J gene: TRBJ2-1
CDR3 protein: ASWQAGAPYNEQF

V gene: TRBV28
J gene: TRBJ2-5
CDR3 protein: ASSTGGEETQY

V gene: TRBV10-3
J gene: TRBJ1-2
CDR3 protein: AIREGTASARGYT

V gene: TRBV18
J gene: TRBJ2-1
CDR3 protein: ASSPPGLAGTYNEQF

V gene: TRBV14
J gene: TRBJ1-2
CDR3 protein: ASSQGANYGYT

V gene: TRBV7-3
J gene: TRBJ2-1
CDR3 protein: ASSLLAGGPENEQF

V gene: TRBV5-1
J gene: TRBJ2-1
CDR3 protein: ASSITGFDEQF

V gene: TRBV4-2
J gene: TRBJ2-2
CDR3 protein: ASSQGGTNTGELF

V gene: TRBV4-3
J gene: TRBJ1-5
CDR3 protein: ASSQEGGRHQPQH

V gene: TRBV5-1
J gene: TRBJ2-3
CDR3 protein: ASSLAKDLRLY

V gene: TRBV19
J gene: TRBJ2-4
CDR3 protein: ASSIQTGGQY

V gene: TRBV27
J gene: TRBJ1-5
CDR3 protein: ASSLLGQPQH

V gene: TRBV12-5
J gene: TRBJ1-6
CDR3 protein: ASGLLTVRDWGSPLH

V gene: TRBV25-1
J gene: TRBJ1-1
CDR3 protein: ASSERLRAEAF

V gene: TRBV5-1
J gene: TRBJ1-2
CDR3 protein: ASSLVADPLRYGYT

V gene: TRBV4-1
J gene: TRBJ2-1
CDR3 protein: ASSPQGRGANEQF

V gene: TRBV4-2
J gene: TRBJ2-1
CDR3 protein: ASSQGLAGGVVGEQF